The 32 T cell receptor beta chains given below trace back to one sample, sequenced in a study of circulating CD8 cells and anti-PD-1 response in melanoma. Each library started from around 14 ng of total RNA using the QIAseq Immune Repertoire TCR panel. From the reads, TCRdb called clonotypes with MiXCR, one entry per CDR3 protein. This sample carries 370 or so distinct CDR3 sequences, approximately 7.3% of them seen once, and the ten largest clones take 35% to 45%. Live CD3+CD8+TCRalphabeta+ cells were sorted into four subsets by PD-1 and/or TIGIT. Specimen: CD8+ T cells from PBMCs, collected at baseline or after one month of anti-PD-1 therapy (not recorded which). The receptors were gathered from a human donor with melanoma.

This clonotype was detected once. CDR3 loop: CASSERKRDTYGYTF. The DNA for the CDR3 is TGTGCCAGCAGTGAAAGGAAGAGGGACACCTATGGCTACACCTTC. This chain joins TRBV2 and TRBJ1-2, with TRBD1 as a possible D gene (6 bases). V lost 2 bases, J lost 4 bases, and 14 bases lay in between. Germline V gene lookup returns CDR1 SNHLY and CDR2 FYNNEI. This CDR3 has 15 amino acids.

The V call is TRBV5-6, the J call TRBJ2-5, with a tentative D call TRBD2 (5 bases). V was cut by 0 bases and J by 6 bases, with 12 bases left in between. Germline V gives CDR1 SGHDT, CDR2 YYEEEE. The CDR3 covers 14 residues. Here the CDR3 reads CASSLAAGKKTQYF. The DNA of the CDR3 is TGTGCCAGCAGCTTGGCAGCCGGGAAGAAGACCCAGTACTTC.

This clonotype qualifies as medium-sized. The chain couples TRBV11-2 to TRBJ2-1, with a possible D match to TRBD1 (5 bases). V lost 5 bases and J 3 bases, leaving 8 bases between the germline ends. This CDR3 has 13 amino acids. Germline CDR1 and CDR2: SGHAT and FQNNGV. CDR3 sequence reads: CASSPGHYNEQFF. The CDR3 DNA reads TGTGCCAGCAGCCCCGGACACTACAATGAGCAGTTCTTC.

This clonotype is classed as large. The CDR3 loop reads CASSSGYNQPQHF. DNA of the CDR3: TGTGCCAGCAGTTCAGGATACAATCAGCCCCAGCATTTT. The chain is built from TRBV27 and TRBJ1-5; D gene unclear. Germline CDR1 and CDR2: MNHEY and SMNVEV (reference sequence). The CDR3 totals 13 residues. V dropped 4 bases and J dropped 3 bases, with 7 bases sitting between them.

This clonotype is judged large. The chain combines TRBV7-3 with TRBJ2-6; perhaps TRBD2 as D (6 bases). V was clipped by 4 bases and J by 4 bases, with 14 bases between them. Germline values: CDR1 SGHTA, CDR2 FQGTGA. The CDR3 is made up of 16 amino acids. CDR3 region: CASSYPGGDGANVLTF. The CDR3 DNA reads as TGTGCCAGCAGCTACCCCGGAGGGGACGGGGCCAACGTCCTGACTTTC.

This clonotype is categorized as medium-sized. The chain joins TRBV2 to TRBJ2-3; D uncertain. V was cut by 10 bases and J by 5 bases, with 19 bases left in between. Germline assignment: CDR1 SNHLY and CDR2 FYNNEI. This CDR3 has 14 residues. For the CDR3, the DNA is TGTGCCATCCCCTCTCCTCAGCGAGGAGATACGCAGTATTTT. Protein product: CAIPSPQRGDTQYF.

This clonotype is labeled as medium-sized. The rearrangement uses TRBV12-3 or TRBV12-4 and TRBJ2-7, with D possibly TRBD2 on 6 matching bases. Trimming shortened V by 6 bases and J by 4 bases, and 16 bases separated the two germline ends. This CDR3 has 14 amino acids. CDR3 protein: CASSKAWGDYEQYF. The DNA for the CDR3 is TGTGCCAGCAGCAAGGCATGGGGGGATTACGAGCAGTACTTC.

This clonotype is labeled as large. J is TRBJ2-7 and V is TRBV10-3; 10 bases map to TRBD1. Germline V gene lookup returns CDR1 ENHRY and CDR2 SYGVKD. V lost 2 bases and J lost 4; bases outside the gene matches: 5. CDR3 length: 15 residues. The CDR3 bases are TGTGCCATCAGTGAGGTGAGGGACAGGGGTTACGAGCAGTACTTC. Translating gives CAISEVRDRGYEQYF.

In its sample, this clonotype was seen a few times. J is TRBJ1-5 and V is TRBV2; TRBD1 might be the D (5 bases). The V end lost 5 bases, the J end lost 0 bases, and 11 bases lay between the germline ends. The CDR3 has 15 amino acids. The V gene's germline CDR1 is SNHLY and CDR2 FYNNEI. The CDR3 DNA sequence: TGTGCCAGCAGTCTGACAGTGAATAGCAATCAGCCCCAGCATTTT. As protein: CASSLTVNSNQPQHF. The variable domain in full, completed from reference TRBV2 and TRBJ1-5, reads EPEVTQTPSHQVTQMGQEVILRCVPISNHLYFYWYRQILGQKVEFLVSFYNNEISEKSEIFDDQFSVERPDGSNFTLKIRSTKLEDSAMYFCASSLTVNSNQPQHFGDGTRLSIL.

The sample holds a few counts of this clonotype. This sequence joins TRBV28 and TRBJ2-1; 12 bases are shared with TRBD1. V was clipped by 5 bases and J by 9 bases; unmatched bases: 5. CDR1 MDHEN and CDR2 SYDVKM come from the germline V gene. This CDR3 is 14 amino acids long. The CDR3 DNA follows: TGTGCCAGCAGTGCGGGACAGGGGGCGCGTGAGCAGTTCTTC. It codes for CASSAGQGAREQFF.

This clonotype is medium-sized. The chain is built from TRBV28 and TRBJ2-7; TRBD2 matches at 7 bases. This CDR3 has 14 amino acids. Germline-derived CDR1 and CDR2 are MDHEN and SYDVKM. With V trimmed by 1 base and J by 3 bases, 3 bases remained unmatched. The CDR3 region has the DNA TGTGCCAGCAGTTTATCGGGGGGTGGCTACGAGCAGTACTTC. It is translated as CASSLSGGGYEQYF.

This clonotype rates as large. The chain combines TRBV29-1 with TRBJ2-3; 7 bases line up with TRBD1. The germline CDR1 and CDR2 sequences are SQVTM and ANQGSEA. CDR3 length: 14 residues. J was trimmed by 6 bases and V by 8 bases; bases with no gene match: 14. DNA of the CDR3: TGCAGCTTCAGGACAGGCCTTAGGGTGGATACGCAGTATTTT. Translation gives CSFRTGLRVDTQYF.

The CDR3 region has the DNA TGTGCCAGCAACCCGACAGGGGGACCCGTTGGAGACGGCTACACCTTC. This translates into CASNPTGGPVGDGYTF. The chain joins TRBV2 to TRBJ1-2; 9 positions agree with TRBD1. Germline V gene lookup returns CDR1 SNHLY and CDR2 FYNNEI. This CDR3 has 16 residues. J gave up 8 bases and V 7 bases, and 17 bases lay outside the gene matches.

This clonotype was seen more than once but under ten times. V and J are TRBV19 and TRBJ2-3; TRBD2 matches 8 bases. V shed 7 bases and J 2 bases; nucleotides not matched to a gene: 8. The CDR3 loop spans 15 amino acids. CDR1 and CDR2 from the germline V gene are LNHDA and SQIVND (reference sequence). CDR3 nucleotide sequence: TGTGCCAGTACCCCGGGACTAGGGATCACAGATACGCAGTATTTT. Translation gives CASTPGLGITDTQYF.

This clonotype is judged large. The rearrangement uses TRBV4-2 and TRBJ2-1; D is uncertain. The germline V gene has CDR1 LGHNA and CDR2 YNFKEQ. V lost 2 bases and J 12 bases, leaving 17 bases between the germline ends. The CDR3 length is 14 residues. CDR3 DNA sequence: TGTGCCAGCAGCCAAACTTTGGGTCCCGGTGCGCAGTTCTTC. Its translation is CASSQTLGPGAQFF.

By its share, this clonotype is large (0.1 to 1%). V usage is TRBV2 and J usage is TRBJ2-1; D is possibly TRBD1 (7 bases). Germline lookup yields CDR1 SNHLY and CDR2 FYNNEI. CDR3 size: 14 residues. Trimming took off 7 bases at V and 8 bases at J, with 18 bases between the two ends. CDR3: CASTRGAEGDEQFF. Here the CDR3 DNA reads TGTGCCAGCACCAGGGGGGCCGAGGGAGATGAGCAGTTCTTC.

This clonotype has a handful of counts. V usage is TRBV5-5 and J usage is TRBJ2-7, with 8 positions matching TRBD1. The V gene end was trimmed by 4 bases and the J gene end by 4 bases; junction bases not matched to a gene: 13. In germline, CDR1 is SGHKS, CDR2 YYEKEE (reference sequence). The CDR3 covers 16 residues. CDR3 amino acids: CASSHLGSGGVYEQYF. Written as DNA, the CDR3 is TGTGCCAGCAGCCACCTCGGATCAGGGGGCGTTTACGAGCAGTACTTC. The whole variable domain, remainder taken from reference TRBV5-5 and TRBJ2-7, is DAGVTQSPTHLIKTRGQQVTLRCSPISGHKSVSWYQQVLGQGPQFIFQYYEKEERGRGNFPDRFSARQFPNYSSELNVNALLLGDSALYLCASSHLGSGGVYEQYFGPGTRLTVT.

The chain combines TRBV6-5 with TRBJ1-5; D not certain. V lost 8 bases and J 3 bases, leaving 14 bases between the germline ends. This CDR3 has 14 amino acids. Germline V gene data show CDR1 as MNHEY and CDR2 as SVGAGI. Here the CDR3 DNA reads TGTGCCAGCGGTACAAGGACTTCCAATCAGCCCCAGCATTTT. It encodes CASGTRTSNQPQHF.

This clonotype rates as hyperexpanded. This chain joins TRBV4-1 and TRBJ2-7; weak D call: TRBD1 (6 bases). The CDR3 runs to 13 residues. Germline V gene lookup returns CDR1 MGHRA and CDR2 YSYEKL. V lost 4 bases, J lost 2 bases, and 9 bases lay in between. The CDR3 sequence is CASSLPGAYEQYF. In DNA, the CDR3 is TGCGCCAGCAGCCTACCAGGGGCCTACGAGCAGTACTTC.

The V and J genes are TRBV28 and TRBJ2-7; no firm D call. V shed 11 bases and J shed 3 bases, with 17 bases lying between them. Germline CDR1 and CDR2: MDHEN and SYDVKM. The CDR3 sequence is 13 residues long. The CDR3 is CASNFDRYYEQYF. For the CDR3, the DNA is TGTGCCTCCAACTTCGATAGGTACTACGAGCAGTACTTC.

This clonotype is labeled medium-sized. The rearrangement uses TRBV25-1 and TRBJ2-5; no clear D. The CDR3 length is 15 residues. The V end lost 3 bases, the J end lost 2 bases, and 13 bases lay between the germline ends. Germline V gene lookup returns CDR1 MGHDK and CDR2 SYGVNS. Here the CDR3 reads CASSESKEVQETQYF. The CDR3 DNA reads TGTGCCAGCAGTGAGTCAAAAGAGGTTCAAGAGACCCAGTACTTC.

On this clonotype itself: Since a much larger clone is just one base distant, this may be a read error. The chain employs TRBV28 and TRBJ2-7; perhaps TRBD2 as D (5 bases). The CDR3 loop spans 14 amino acids. The germline V gene encodes CDR1 MDHEN and CDR2 SYDVKM. The CDR3 nucleotides read TGTGCCAGCGGTTTATTAGAGCGGCGCTACGAGCAGTACTTC. Amino acids: CASGLLERRYEQYF.

This clonotype is categorized as large. CDR3 DNA: TGCGCCAGCAGCCAAGAGGGGACTACCCGGGAGACCCAGTACTTC. Translated: CASSQEGTTRETQYF. The chain is built from TRBV4-3 and TRBJ2-5; 7 nucleotides agree with TRBD2. Trimming cost V 0 bases and J 5 bases; bases outside gene matches: 6. The CDR3 contains 15 residues. The germline gives CDR1 LGHNA, CDR2 YSLEER.

In its sample, this clonotype is large. Just one base apart from a much larger clone, this may be a read error. The rearrangement links TRBV19 to TRBJ1-5; D is unresolved. Germline V gives CDR1 LNHDA, CDR2 SQIVND (reference sequence). The CDR3 totals 13 residues. Trimming cost V 4 bases and J 6 bases, with 10 bases left between them. CDR3 DNA: TGTGCCAGTAGTAGCGGAGGAAGTCAGCCCCAGCATTTT. Protein product: CASSSGGSQPQHF.

By frequency in the sample, this clonotype is medium-sized (0.01 to 0.1%). This chain uses TRBV5-6 with TRBJ2-7; D tentatively reads TRBD1 or TRBD2 (6 bases each). This CDR3 is 16 amino acids long. The V and J ends lost 2 bases and 5 bases respectively, with 20 bases between them. Per germline, CDR1 SGHDT and CDR2 YYEEEE. The CDR3 here is CASSLVPGGTRDEQYF. CDR3 bases: TGTGCCAGCAGCTTAGTCCCTGGAGGGACACGGGACGAGCAGTACTTC.

By its share, this clonotype is large. The gene calls are TRBV19 and TRBJ1-1; D might be TRBD1 (5 bases). Germline V gene data show CDR1 as LNHDA and CDR2 as SQIVND (reference sequence). Trimming left V 4 bases short and J 0 bases short, with 12 bases between. This CDR3 has 15 amino acids. The CDR3 nucleotides read TGTGCCAGTAGTAGAGGGACGGACATGAACACTGAAGCTTTCTTT. It codes for CASSRGTDMNTEAFF.

By share, this clonotype ranks as medium-sized. The chain couples TRBV3-1 to TRBJ2-7; 9 positions match TRBD2. The germline V gene encodes CDR1 LGHDT and CDR2 YNNKEL (reference sequence). The CDR3 extends over 15 amino acids. V was clipped by 4 bases and J by 3 bases; unmatched bases: 7. CDR3 region: CASSPSGGLGYEQYF. DNA of the CDR3: TGTGCCAGCAGCCCCAGCGGGGGGCTAGGCTACGAGCAGTACTTC.

In regard to this clonotype: A much larger clone differs by one base, so this may be a read error. Without the conserved terminal phenylalanine or tryptophan, this CDR3 likely stems from a read error. The chain couples TRBV28 to TRBJ1-5; possibly TRBD1 for D (6 bases). The CDR3 consists of 17 residues. Trimming pared 1 base from V and 4 bases from J, leaving 17 bases between. Germline CDR1 and CDR2: MDHEN and SYDVKM. The CDR3 spells CASSLLNRVVSNQPQHL. The CDR3 DNA is TGTGCCAGCAGTTTATTGAACAGGGTGGTTAGTAATCAGCCCCAGCATCTT.

By sample fraction, this clonotype is large (0.1 to 1%). The rearrangement uses TRBV29-1 and TRBJ2-1; maybe TRBD2 (6 bases). CDR3 length equals 15 residues. The ends were cut back, 3 bases at V and 0 bases at J, with 12 bases in the middle. In germline, CDR1 is SQVTM, CDR2 ANQGSEA. CDR3 bases: TGCAGCGTTGACCCCGGAGGGGCCTCCTACAATGAGCAGTTCTTC. It yields the protein CSVDPGGASYNEQFF.

In its sample, this clonotype is medium-sized. The V call is TRBV24-1, the J call TRBJ2-2, with D possibly called TRBD1 or TRBD2 (5 bases each). In germline, CDR1 is KGHDR, CDR2 SFDVKD. This CDR3 has 15 amino acids. V was pared by 0 bases and J by 1 base, with 5 bases between. The CDR3 DNA follows: TGTGCCACCAGTGATTTGGGGGGGAACACCGGGGAGCTGTTTTTT. Translating it yields CATSDLGGNTGELFF.

This clonotype is large (0.1 to 1%) in the sample. The chain has TRBV24-1 and TRBJ2-5; 10 bases agree with TRBD1. CDR1 KGHDR and CDR2 SFDVKD come from the germline V gene. Losses at the gene ends were 4 bases for V and 10 bases for J; bases not matched to a gene: 5. This CDR3 comprises 13 residues. The CDR3 region is CATSDGTGVFQYF. For the CDR3, the DNA is TGTGCCACCAGTGACGGGACAGGGGTTTTCCAGTACTTC.

The chain joins TRBV11-3 to TRBJ2-1; tentative D call: TRBD2 (5 bases). The CDR3 consists of 16 residues. Germline V gene lookup returns CDR1 SGHNT and CDR2 YENEEA. Trimming shortened V by 6 bases and J by 0 bases, and 15 bases separated the two germline ends. CDR3 loop: CASRPLGGSSYNEQFF. CDR3 coding DNA: TGTGCCAGCAGGCCCCTCGGAGGTAGCTCCTACAATGAGCAGTTCTTC.